This TCR beta chain was sequenced for a study of T cell responses to AZD1222 COVID-19 vaccine. As regards this clone: Antigen specificity is unknown.

General observations from the study: White British ancestry dominated among donors, who included more females, and clonal diversity was possibly underestimated. Repertoires were sampled only after the peak T cell response. Elevations in Spike-specific TCR breadth and depth followed administration of two AZD1222 doses.

Only in-frame clones appear in the TCRdb table, and some are missing; sequencing was by immunoSEQ multiplex PCR. The table records about 140,000 clones, roughly 90% of them present only once. The clonotype was recovered from an adult in good health. The source was peripheral blood, collected on day 0 of AZD1222 vaccination.

As DNA, the CDR3 is TGTGCCAGCAGTTCCCTCACTAGCGGCCGTCAGAAGACCCAGTACTTC. Translating it yields CASSSLTSGRQKTQYF. V usage is TRBV6-5 and J usage is TRBJ2-5, with TRBD2 matching over 8 bases. The length of the CDR3 is 16 residues. The germline V gene has CDR1 MNHEY and CDR2 SVGAGI. With V trimmed by 4 bases and J by 6 bases, 13 bases remained unmatched.